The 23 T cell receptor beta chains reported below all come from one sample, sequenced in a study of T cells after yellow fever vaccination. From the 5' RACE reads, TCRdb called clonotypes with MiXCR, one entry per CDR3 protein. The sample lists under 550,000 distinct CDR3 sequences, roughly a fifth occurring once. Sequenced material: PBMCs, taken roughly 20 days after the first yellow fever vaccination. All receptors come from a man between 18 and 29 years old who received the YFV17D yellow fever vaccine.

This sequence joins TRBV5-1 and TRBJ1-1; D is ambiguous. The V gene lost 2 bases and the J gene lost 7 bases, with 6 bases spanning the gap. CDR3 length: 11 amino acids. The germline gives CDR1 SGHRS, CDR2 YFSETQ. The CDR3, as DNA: TGCGCCAGCAGCTTACAAGATGAAGCTTTCTTT. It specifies CASSLQDEAFF.

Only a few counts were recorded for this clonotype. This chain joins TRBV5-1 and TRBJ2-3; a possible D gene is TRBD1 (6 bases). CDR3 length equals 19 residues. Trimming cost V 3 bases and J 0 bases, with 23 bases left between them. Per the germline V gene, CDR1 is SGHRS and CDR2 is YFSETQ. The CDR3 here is CASSSVSGTTTRSTDTQYF. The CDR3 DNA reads TGCGCCAGCAGCTCAGTCTCCGGGACAACTACCCGGAGCACAGATACGCAGTATTTT.

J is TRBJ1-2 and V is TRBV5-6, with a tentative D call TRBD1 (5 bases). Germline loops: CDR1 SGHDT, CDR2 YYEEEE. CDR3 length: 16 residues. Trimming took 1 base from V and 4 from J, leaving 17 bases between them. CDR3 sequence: CASSLPGALLGYGYTF. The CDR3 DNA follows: TGTGCCAGCAGCTTGCCCGGGGCCCTCCTTGGCTATGGCTACACCTTC.

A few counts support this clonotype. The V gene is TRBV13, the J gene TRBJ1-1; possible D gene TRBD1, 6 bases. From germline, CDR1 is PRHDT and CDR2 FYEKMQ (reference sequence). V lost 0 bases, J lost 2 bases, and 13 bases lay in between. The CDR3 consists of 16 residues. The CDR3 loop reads CASSLGPRQANTEAFF. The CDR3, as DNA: TGTGCCAGCAGCTTAGGCCCCCGACAGGCCAACACTGAAGCTTTCTTT.

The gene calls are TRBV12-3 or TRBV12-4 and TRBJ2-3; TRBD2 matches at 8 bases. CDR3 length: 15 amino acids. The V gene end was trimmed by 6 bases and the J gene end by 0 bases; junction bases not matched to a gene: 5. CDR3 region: CASRRERGSTDTQYF. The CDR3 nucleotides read TGTGCCAGCAGACGAGAGCGGGGGAGCACAGATACGCAGTATTTT.

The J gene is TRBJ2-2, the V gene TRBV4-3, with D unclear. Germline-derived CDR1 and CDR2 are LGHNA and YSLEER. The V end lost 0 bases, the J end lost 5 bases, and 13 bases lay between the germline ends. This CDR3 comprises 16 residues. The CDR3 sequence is CASSQERVEGTGELFF. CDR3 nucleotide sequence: TGCGCCAGCAGCCAAGAAAGGGTGGAAGGGACCGGGGAGCTGTTTTTT.

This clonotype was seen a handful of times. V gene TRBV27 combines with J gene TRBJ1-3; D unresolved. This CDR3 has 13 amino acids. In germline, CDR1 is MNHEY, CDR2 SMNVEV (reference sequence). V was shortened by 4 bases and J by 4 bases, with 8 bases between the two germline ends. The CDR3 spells CASSSPDGNTIYF. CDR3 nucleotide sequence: TGTGCCAGCAGTTCCCCGGACGGAAACACCATATATTTT.

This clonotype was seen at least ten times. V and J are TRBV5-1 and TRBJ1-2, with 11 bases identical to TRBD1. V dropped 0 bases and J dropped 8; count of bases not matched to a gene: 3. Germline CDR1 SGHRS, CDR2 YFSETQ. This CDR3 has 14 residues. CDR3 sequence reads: CASSLGTGGNGYTF. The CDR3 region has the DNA TGCGCCAGCAGCTTGGGGACAGGGGGCAACGGCTACACCTTC. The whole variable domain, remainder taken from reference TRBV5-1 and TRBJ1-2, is KAGVTQTPRYLIKTRGQQVTLSCSPISGHRSVSWYQQTPGQGLQFLFEYFSETQRNKGNFPGRFSGRQFSNSRSEMNVSTLELGDSALYLCASSLGTGGNGYTFGSGTRLTVV.

The CDR3 protein is CASSFEGRTEAFF. For the CDR3, the DNA is TGTGCCAGCAGCTTCGAGGGGCGGACTGAAGCTTTCTTT. V gene TRBV5-5 combines with J gene TRBJ1-1; D may be TRBD1 (5 bases). The V gene lost 2 bases and the J gene lost 5 bases, with 10 bases spanning the gap. The CDR3 has 13 residues. Germline CDR1 and CDR2: SGHKS and YYEKEE (reference sequence).

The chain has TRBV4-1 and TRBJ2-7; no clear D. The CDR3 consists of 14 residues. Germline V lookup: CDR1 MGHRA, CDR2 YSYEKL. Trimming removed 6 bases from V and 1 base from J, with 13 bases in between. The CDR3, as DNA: TGCGCCAGCAGACCCCTACTCCGGTCCTACGAGCAGTACTTC. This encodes CASRPLLRSYEQYF.

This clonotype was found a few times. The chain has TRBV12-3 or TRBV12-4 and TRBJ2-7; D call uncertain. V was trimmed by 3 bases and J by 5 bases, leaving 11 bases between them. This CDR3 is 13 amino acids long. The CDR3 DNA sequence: TGTGCCAGCAGTTTCTTGGGGTCCCACGAGCAGTACTTC. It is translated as CASSFLGSHEQYF.

In nucleotides, the CDR3 is TGTGCTAGTGGCCGATGGGCAGGGAGTATCTATGGCTACACCTTC. Its translation is CASGRWAGSIYGYTF. This chain uses TRBV12-5 with TRBJ1-2; D is perhaps TRBD1 (5 bases). The germline CDR1 and CDR2 sequences are LGHNT and FRNRAP. This CDR3 has 15 residues. V was clipped by 6 bases and J by 4 bases, with 18 bases between them.

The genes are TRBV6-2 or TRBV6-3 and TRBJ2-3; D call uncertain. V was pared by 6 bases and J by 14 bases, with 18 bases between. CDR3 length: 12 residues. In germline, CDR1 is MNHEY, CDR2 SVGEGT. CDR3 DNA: TGTGCCAGCAGCCCAATCATCCAATTTCCGTATTTT. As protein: CASSPIIQFPYF.

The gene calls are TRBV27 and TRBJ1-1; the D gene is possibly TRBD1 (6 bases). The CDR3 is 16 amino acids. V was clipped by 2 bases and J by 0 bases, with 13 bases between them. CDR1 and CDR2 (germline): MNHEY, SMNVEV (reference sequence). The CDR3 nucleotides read TGTGCCAGCAGTTTAAAGGGTGGGGGCATGAACACTGAAGCTTTCTTT. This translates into CASSLKGGGMNTEAFF.

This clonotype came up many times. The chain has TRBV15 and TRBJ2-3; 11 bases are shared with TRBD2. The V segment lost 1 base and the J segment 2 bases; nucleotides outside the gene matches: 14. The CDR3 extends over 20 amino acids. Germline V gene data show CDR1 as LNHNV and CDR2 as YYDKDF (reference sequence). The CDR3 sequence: CATSRVLRELAGGHTDTQYF. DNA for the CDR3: TGTGCCACCAGCAGAGTCCTCCGGGAGCTAGCGGGGGGCCACACAGATACGCAGTATTTT.

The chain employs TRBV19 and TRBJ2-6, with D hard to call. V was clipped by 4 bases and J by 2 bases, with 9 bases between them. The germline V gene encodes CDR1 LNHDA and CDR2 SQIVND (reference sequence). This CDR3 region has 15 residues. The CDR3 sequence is CASSKGIAGANVLTF. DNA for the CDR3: TGTGCCAGTAGTAAGGGAATCGCTGGGGCCAACGTCCTGACTTTC. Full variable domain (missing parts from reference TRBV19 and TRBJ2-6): DGGITQSPKYLFRKEGQNVTLSCEQNLNHDAMYWYRQDPGQGLRLIYYSQIVNDFQKGDIAEGYSVSREKKESFPLTVTSAQKNPTAFYLCASSKGIAGANVLTFGAGSRLTVL.

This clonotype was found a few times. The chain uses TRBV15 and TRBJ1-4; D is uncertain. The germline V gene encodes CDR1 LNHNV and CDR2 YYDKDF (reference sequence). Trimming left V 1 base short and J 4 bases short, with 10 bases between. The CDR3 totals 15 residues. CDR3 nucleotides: TGTGCCACCAGCAGAGGAGCCAGGCTTAATGAAAAACTGTTTTTT. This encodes CATSRGARLNEKLFF.

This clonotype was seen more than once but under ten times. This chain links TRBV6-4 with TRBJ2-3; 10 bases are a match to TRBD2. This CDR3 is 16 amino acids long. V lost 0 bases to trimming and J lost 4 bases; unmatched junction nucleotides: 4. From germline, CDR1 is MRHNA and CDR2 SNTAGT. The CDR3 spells CASSDSASGGADTQYF. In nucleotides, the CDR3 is TGTGCCAGCAGTGACTCGGCTAGCGGGGGAGCAGATACGCAGTATTTT.

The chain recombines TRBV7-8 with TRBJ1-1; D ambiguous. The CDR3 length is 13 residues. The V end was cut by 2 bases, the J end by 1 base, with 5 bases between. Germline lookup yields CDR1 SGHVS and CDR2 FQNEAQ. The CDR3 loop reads CASSLTWNTEAFF. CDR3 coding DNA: TGTGCCAGCAGCTTAACTTGGAACACTGAAGCTTTCTTT.

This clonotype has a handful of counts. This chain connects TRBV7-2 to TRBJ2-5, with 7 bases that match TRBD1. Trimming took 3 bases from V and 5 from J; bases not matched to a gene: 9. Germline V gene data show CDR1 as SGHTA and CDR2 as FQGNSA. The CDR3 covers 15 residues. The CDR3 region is CASSFSSDRAETQYF. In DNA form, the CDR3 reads TGTGCCAGCAGCTTCTCTTCCGACAGGGCGGAGACCCAGTACTTC.

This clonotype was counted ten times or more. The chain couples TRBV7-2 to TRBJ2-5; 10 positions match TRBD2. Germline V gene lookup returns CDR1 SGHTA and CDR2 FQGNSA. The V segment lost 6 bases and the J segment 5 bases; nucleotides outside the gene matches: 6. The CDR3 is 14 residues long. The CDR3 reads CASRAGTSVETQYF. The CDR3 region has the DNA TGTGCCAGCAGGGCCGGGACTAGCGTCGAGACCCAGTACTTC.

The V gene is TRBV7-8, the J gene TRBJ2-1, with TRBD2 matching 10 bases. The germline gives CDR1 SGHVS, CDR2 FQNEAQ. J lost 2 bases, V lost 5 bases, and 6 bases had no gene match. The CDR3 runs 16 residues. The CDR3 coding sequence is TGTGCCAGCAGCGCCCTGAGCGGGGGGGCCTACAATGAGCAGTTCTTC. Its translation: CASSALSGGAYNEQFF.

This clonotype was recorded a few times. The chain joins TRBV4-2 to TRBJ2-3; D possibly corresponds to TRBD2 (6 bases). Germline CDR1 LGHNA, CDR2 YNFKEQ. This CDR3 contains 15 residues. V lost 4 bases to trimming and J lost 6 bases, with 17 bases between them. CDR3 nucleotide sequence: TGTGCCAGCAGCCCGACGGGCTCCCGGGGGGATACGCAGTATTTT. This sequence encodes CASSPTGSRGDTQYF.